A single sample is the source of the 29 T cell receptor beta chains below, sequenced in a study of graft-versus-host responses after intestinal transplantation. Profiling relied on immunoSEQ multiplex PCR, and the TCRdb table lists in-frame clones only, not all of them. In the table there are roughly 46,000 clones, roughly 93% of which are singletons. This sample comprised PBMCs, obtained about 790 days after a first intestinal transplant, on the day of a second. All receptors come from a human patient who received an intestinal transplant, so some T cells may come from the graft donor.

DNA for the CDR3: TGTGCCAGCTCACCTCGGACTAGCGGGATGGCAGAGACCCAGTACTTC. Amino acid sequence: CASSPRTSGMAETQYF. The gene calls are TRBV18 and TRBJ2-5; 12 bases are shared with TRBD2. The CDR3 covers 16 residues. The V gene's germline CDR1 is KGHSH and CDR2 LQKENI. J was trimmed by 4 bases and V by 3 bases; bases with no gene match: 6.

The V call is TRBV5-1, the J call TRBJ2-7; no reliable D call. The CDR3 is 14 amino acids. V was shortened by 4 bases and J by 3 bases, with 14 bases between the two germline ends. Germline V lookup: CDR1 SGHRS, CDR2 YFSETQ. The CDR3 reads CASSPYEVYYEQYF. DNA for the CDR3: TGCGCCAGCAGCCCCTATGAAGTATACTACGAGCAGTACTTC.

The chain recombines TRBV12-5 with TRBJ2-1, with 12 bases that match TRBD2. The V and J ends lost 6 bases and 4 bases, in that order; junction bases with no gene match: 4. Germline V gene lookup returns CDR1 LGHNT and CDR2 FRNRAP. The CDR3 totals 15 residues. This CDR3 is CASGSGLAGYNEQFF. The CDR3 DNA sequence: TGTGCTAGTGGCTCTGGACTAGCGGGATACAATGAGCAGTTCTTC.

The chain carries TRBV6-5 and TRBJ2-3; D remains ambiguous. The germline V and J ends were trimmed by 6 bases and 1 base, with 11 bases remaining between them. The germline V gene encodes CDR1 MNHEY and CDR2 SVGAGI. CDR3 size: 14 residues. The DNA of the CDR3 is TGTGCCAGCAGGATTTCCTCGGGCACAGATACGCAGTATTTT. Translating gives CASRISSGTDTQYF.

This chain links TRBV7-3 with TRBJ2-5; 7 positions agree with TRBD1. The CDR3 sequence is 15 residues long. The germline V gene has CDR1 SGHTA and CDR2 FQGTGA. The junction had 5 bases not matched to a gene; V was cut back by 4 bases and J by 0 bases. CDR3 loop: CASSSLGQNQETQYF. Here the CDR3 DNA reads TGTGCCAGCAGCTCCTTGGGACAGAACCAAGAGACCCAGTACTTC.

This chain links TRBV28 with TRBJ2-2; TRBD2 matches 8 bases. V lost 2 bases, J lost 7 bases, and 12 bases stayed unmatched. From germline, CDR1 is MDHEN and CDR2 SYDVKM. The CDR3 covers 17 residues. Here the CDR3 reads CASSLGPAGGVGGELFF. The CDR3 nucleotides are TGTGCCAGCAGTTTAGGCCCTGCGGGAGGAGTGGGCGGGGAGCTGTTTTTT.

CDR3 sequence reads: CASSPAGTENTEAFF. The CDR3, as DNA: TGTGCCAGCTCACCGGCCGGGACAGAGAACACTGAAGCTTTCTTT. V and J are TRBV18 and TRBJ1-1, with TRBD1 matching over 7 bases. Germline CDR1 reads KGHSH; CDR2 reads LQKENI. The CDR3 consists of 15 residues. Germline trimming cut 3 bases from V and 1 base from J; bases unmatched to any gene: 5.

This clone appeared once. The rearrangement uses TRBV7-9 and TRBJ1-1; D is undetermined. Germline-derived CDR1 and CDR2 are SEHNR and FQNEAQ (reference sequence). This CDR3 region has 16 residues. V lost 2 bases and J lost 4, with 17 bases in between. The CDR3 here is CASSLSSDPYGTEAFF. The CDR3 DNA is TGTGCCAGCAGCTTATCATCGGACCCATATGGCACTGAAGCTTTCTTT.

The chain links TRBV15 to TRBJ2-1; the D gene is possibly TRBD1 (6 bases). The CDR3 loop spans 14 amino acids. V shed 9 bases and J shed 6 bases, with 18 bases lying between them. Germline values: CDR1 LNHNV, CDR2 YYDKDF (reference sequence). The CDR3 is CATGRDTYTNEQFF. CDR3 sequence (DNA): TGTGCCACTGGCCGGGACACCTATACCAATGAGCAGTTCTTC.

V is TRBV11-2 and J is TRBJ2-1; 12 positions agree with TRBD2. The CDR3 extends over 15 amino acids. V dropped 1 base and J dropped 7; count of bases not matched to a gene: 2. Germline values: CDR1 SGHAT, CDR2 FQNNGV. CDR3 sequence reads: CASSLGTSGKNEQFF. DNA for the CDR3: TGTGCCAGCAGCTTAGGGACTAGCGGGAAAAATGAGCAGTTCTTC.

The table lists this clone with a count of one. CDR3 coding DNA: TGTGCCAGCAGCAGGGATCCCACAGATACGCAGTATTTT. Encoded protein: CASSRDPTDTQYF. The chain joins TRBV6-5 to TRBJ2-3; D may be TRBD1 (5 bases). The CDR3 has 13 amino acids. The germline V and J ends were trimmed by 6 bases and 2 bases, with 9 bases remaining between them. Germline values: CDR1 MNHEY, CDR2 SVGAGI.

This rearrangement joins TRBV5-4 to TRBJ1-2; weak D call: TRBD1 (5 bases). CDR3 length equals 13 residues. V was trimmed by 2 bases and J by 2 bases, leaving 7 bases between them. The germline V gene has CDR1 SGHNT and CDR2 YYREEE (reference sequence). The CDR3 protein is CASSLRGNYGYTF. In nucleotides, the CDR3 is TGTGCCAGCAGCTTAAGGGGAAACTATGGCTACACCTTC.

J is TRBJ2-3 and V is TRBV5-1, with TRBD2 matching over 11 bases. The ends lost 3 bases at V and 3 bases at J; junction bases unmatched: 3. Looked up from germline, CDR1 is SGHRS and CDR2 is YFSETQ. This CDR3 has 15 amino acids. CDR3 sequence: CASSSGTSGTDTQYF. In nucleotides, the CDR3 is TGCGCCAGCAGCTCCGGGACTAGCGGTACAGATACGCAGTATTTT. Combining the CDR3 with reference TRBV5-1 and TRBJ2-3 gives the whole variable domain KAGVTQTPRYLIKTRGQQVTLSCSPISGHRSVSWYQQTPGQGLQFLFEYFSETQRNKGNFPGRFSGRQFSNSRSEMNVSTLELGDSALYLCASSSGTSGTDTQYFGPGTRLTVL.

The chain uses TRBV13 and TRBJ2-7, with 8 bases identical to TRBD2. This CDR3 spans 15 amino acids. CDR1 is PRHDT and CDR2 is FYEKMQ in the germline V gene (reference sequence). With V trimmed by 2 bases and J by 6 bases, 9 bases remained unmatched. Here the CDR3 reads CASSLTPSGSREQYF. In nucleotides, the CDR3 is TGTGCCAGCAGCTTAACCCCGAGCGGGAGCCGCGAGCAGTACTTC. Supplemented by reference TRBV13 and TRBJ2-7, the full variable domain reads AAGVIQSPRHLIKEKRETATLKCYPIPRHDTVYWYQQGPGQDPQFLISFYEKMQSDKGSIPDRFSAQQFSDYHSELNMSSLELGDSALYFCASSLTPSGSREQYFGPGTRLTVT.

The J gene is TRBJ2-1, the V gene TRBV6-6; D is unclear. The CDR3 runs 12 residues. CDR1 and CDR2 (germline): MNHNY, SVGAGI (reference sequence). V was pared by 2 bases and J by 9 bases, with 8 bases between. This chain's CDR3 is CASSYPGGEQFF. CDR3 bases: TGTGCCAGCAGTTACCCAGGTGGTGAGCAGTTCTTC.

The chain has TRBV7-2 and TRBJ2-7, with D uncertain. CDR3 length: 13 residues. V gave up 1 base and J gave up 3 bases, with 7 bases separating them. Germline CDR1 SGHTA, CDR2 FQGNSA. The CDR3 reads CASSLDALYEQYF. As DNA, the CDR3 is TGTGCCAGCAGCTTAGACGCCCTCTACGAGCAGTACTTC.

V is TRBV28 and J is TRBJ1-1; weak D call: TRBD1 (5 bases). With 1 base removed from V and 0 bases from J, the gap between germline ends came to 12 bases. The CDR3 is made up of 16 amino acids. Germline V CDR1 and CDR2: MDHEN, SYDVKM. CDR3 bases: TGTGCCAGCAGTTTATTGACAGTACCGATGAACACTGAAGCTTTCTTT. Protein: CASSLLTVPMNTEAFF.

The chain uses TRBV7-2 and TRBJ2-7, with a tentative D call TRBD2 (5 bases). The germline V gene encodes CDR1 SGHTA and CDR2 FQGNSA. With 1 base removed from V and 0 bases from J, the gap between germline ends came to 10 bases. The CDR3 is 15 amino acids. The CDR3 region has the DNA TGTGCCAGCAGCTTAGGGGCGGGTCGCTCCTACGAGCAGTACTTC. Its protein is CASSLGAGRSYEQYF. The full variable domain, with the rest looked up from reference TRBV7-2 and TRBJ2-7, is GAGVSQSPSNKVTEKGKDVELRCDPISGHTALYWYRQSLGQGLEFLIYFQGNSAPDKSGLPSDRFSAERTGGSVSTLTIQRTQQEDSAVYLCASSLGAGRSYEQYFGPGTRLTVT.

For the CDR3, the DNA is TGTGCCAGCTCACCACCGGGGAGGTCCTACGAGCAGTACTTC. Its translation: CASSPPGRSYEQYF. This rearrangement joins TRBV18 to TRBJ2-7; a weak D match, TRBD2 (6 bases). CDR1 is KGHSH and CDR2 is LQKENI in the germline V gene. Trimming stripped 0 bases from V and 1 base from J, with 7 bases between. The CDR3 extends over 14 amino acids.

CDR3 protein: CASGGRGAGTF. CDR3 in DNA: TGTGCCAGCGGGGGACGGGGGGCCGGGACCTTC. This chain connects TRBV6-5 to TRBJ1-2, with D maybe TRBD1 (6 bases). Looked up from germline, CDR1 is MNHEY and CDR2 is SVGAGI. The CDR3 contains 11 residues. V lost 8 bases, J lost 14 bases, and 18 bases lay in between.

The chain recombines TRBV5-1 with TRBJ1-2; D is undetermined. Trimming took 0 bases from V and 0 from J, leaving 9 bases between them. The CDR3 sequence is 15 residues long. Germline V gene lookup returns CDR1 SGHRS and CDR2 YFSETQ. CDR3 sequence (DNA): TGCGCCAGCAGCTTGGGGTGGGGAGCTAACTATGGCTACACCTTC. This gives the protein CASSLGWGANYGYTF.

V and J are TRBV7-9 and TRBJ2-1, with a tentative D call TRBD2 (5 bases). Deletions cut 4 bases from V and 3 bases from J, with 19 bases between. The CDR3 extends over 17 amino acids. Germline values: CDR1 SEHNR, CDR2 FQNEAQ (reference sequence). CDR3 in DNA: TGTGCCAGCAGCTCCGGTTTGAGGGCCCGACTCTACAATGAGCAGTTCTTC. It encodes CASSSGLRARLYNEQFF.

The chain is built from TRBV21-1 and TRBJ2-3; the DNA was not compared with TRBD2, the D call given in the table. TRBV21-1 is reported as a pseudogene. This CDR3 has 14 residues. Here the CDR3 reads CASSKRLEADTQYF. CDR3 nucleotides: TGTGCCAGCAGCAAGCGACTAGAGGCAGATACGCAGTATTTT.

This rearrangement joins TRBV6-6 to TRBJ1-2, with D perhaps TRBD1 (5 bases). Per germline, CDR1 MNHNY and CDR2 SVGAGI (reference sequence). CDR3 length equals 14 residues. V gave up 4 bases and J gave up 8 bases, with 17 bases separating them. The CDR3 DNA is TGTGCCAGCAGTTCACATAGGGGCAGTCAAGGCTACACCTTC. This translates into CASSSHRGSQGYTF.

The chain recombines TRBV10-1 with TRBJ2-1; the match to TRBD1 covers 7 bases. Germline CDR1 WNHNN, CDR2 SYGVQD (reference sequence). Losses at the gene ends were 2 bases for V and 6 bases for J; bases not matched to a gene: 13. CDR3 length: 17 residues. The CDR3 spells CASSERGPTMAGNEQFF. For the CDR3, the DNA is TGCGCCAGCAGTGAGAGGGGGCCGACCATGGCAGGCAATGAGCAGTTCTTC.

The genes are TRBV5-1 and TRBJ2-7, with a tentative D call TRBD1 (6 bases). This CDR3 has 15 amino acids. Germline values: CDR1 SGHRS, CDR2 YFSETQ. V dropped 4 bases and J dropped 3 bases, with 17 bases sitting between them. The CDR3 protein is CASSLGDTSNYEQYF. The CDR3 DNA reads as TGCGCCAGCAGCCTGGGGGACACCTCCAACTACGAGCAGTACTTC.

This chain connects TRBV7-9 to TRBJ2-1; D perhaps matches TRBD2 (6 bases). This CDR3 contains 12 residues. Trimming took off 1 base at V and 12 bases at J, with 10 bases between the two ends. Germline CDR1 reads SEHNR; CDR2 reads FQNEAQ (reference sequence). CDR3 in DNA: TGTGCCAGCAGCTTAGGGGACTTGCCGCAGTTCTTC. Residues: CASSLGDLPQFF.

This clone was recorded once. V gene TRBV2 combines with J gene TRBJ2-3; D is uncertain. This CDR3 has 15 residues. Per germline, CDR1 SNHLY and CDR2 FYNNEI. The V end was cut by 4 bases, the J end by 0 bases, with 11 bases between. In DNA form, the CDR3 reads TGTGCCAGCAGTGCGGAAGCTACTAGCACAGATACGCAGTATTTT. It specifies CASSAEATSTDTQYF.

This chain uses TRBV2 with TRBJ1-2; unclear D gene. Germline-derived CDR1 and CDR2 are SNHLY and FYNNEI. The germline V and J ends were trimmed by 4 bases and 5 bases, with 14 bases remaining between them. This CDR3 spans 14 amino acids. CDR3 in DNA: TGTGCCAGCAGTGCGGACGACCTGGGGTATGGCTACACCTTC. Protein: CASSADDLGYGYTF.